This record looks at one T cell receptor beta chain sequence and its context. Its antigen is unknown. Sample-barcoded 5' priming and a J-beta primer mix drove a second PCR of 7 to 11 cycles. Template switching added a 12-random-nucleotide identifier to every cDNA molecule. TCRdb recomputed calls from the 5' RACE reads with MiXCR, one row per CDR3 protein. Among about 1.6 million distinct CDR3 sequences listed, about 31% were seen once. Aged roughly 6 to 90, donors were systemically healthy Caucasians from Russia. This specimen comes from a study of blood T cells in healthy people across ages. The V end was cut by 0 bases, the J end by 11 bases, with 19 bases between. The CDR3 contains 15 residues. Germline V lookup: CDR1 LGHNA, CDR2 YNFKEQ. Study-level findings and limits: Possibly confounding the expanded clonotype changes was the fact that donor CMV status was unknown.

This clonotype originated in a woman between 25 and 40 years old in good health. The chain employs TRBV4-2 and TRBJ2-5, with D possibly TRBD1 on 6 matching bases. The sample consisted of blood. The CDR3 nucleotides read TGTGCCAGCAGCCAAGACGGACAGAAATACAATGAGCAGTACTTC. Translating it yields CASSQDGQKYNEQYF.